This TCR beta chain was captured by sequencing in a study of blood T cell repertoires in COVID-19. Across the study: T cells, B-cell-depleted T cells, or PBMCs provided the cDNA or gDNA that served as material.

The sample holds a few counts of this clone. The repertoire was sequenced with immunoSEQ multiplex PCR; TCRdb's copy has only in-frame clones and lacks some. The sample contains more than 45,000 clones, 85% of which appear only once. The clonotype was recovered from a man aged 40-55 years with active COVID-19. Sequencing was done on a sample of peripheral blood.

The DNA for the CDR3 is TGTGCCAGCTCACCACTCGGTTATAGCGCCCGATCATATGGCTACACCTTC. This sequence encodes CASSPLGYSARSYGYTF. The rearrangement uses TRBV18 and TRBJ1-2; D gene unclear. Deletions cut 1 base from V and 5 bases from J, with 20 bases between. Germline V gene sequence: CDR1 KGHSH, CDR2 LQKENI. The CDR3 extends over 17 amino acids. Complete variable domain (other parts from reference TRBV18 and TRBJ1-2): NAGVMQNPRHLVRRRGQEARLRCSPMKGHSHVYWYRQLPEEGLKFMVYLQKENIIDESGMPKERFSAEFPKEGPSILRIQQVVRGDSAAYFCASSPLGYSARSYGYTFGSGTRLTVV.